Listed here are 5 T cell receptor beta chains from one sample, sequenced in a study of vaccination effects on CD4 cells after COVID-19. Their antigen targets remain unknown. TCRdb's table, derived via immunoSEQ multiplex PCR, lists solely in-frame clones and lacks some. This repertoire shows 65,000 to 90,000 clones, less than 75% found once; its top ten account for more than 2%. The authors isolated CD4+ T cells after roughly eleven days of culture. It was two doses of either the BNT162b2 or mRNA-1273 vaccine that participants received. The sample consisted of CD4+ T cells from PBMCs cultured without peptide, taken after COVID-19 vaccination. The receptors originated from a human donor who received a COVID-19 vaccine.

J is TRBJ1-2 and V is TRBV5-1, with unresolved D. Germline V gene sequence: CDR1 SGHRS, CDR2 YFSETQ. The V end was cut by 0 bases, the J end by 0 bases, with 9 bases between. The CDR3 runs 15 residues. CDR3 DNA: TGCGCCAGCAGCTTGGTCCGGGGAGCTAACTATGGCTACACCTTC. It encodes CASSLVRGANYGYTF.

V gene TRBV29-1 combines with J gene TRBJ2-7, with D tentatively TRBD2 (6 bases). The V end lost 5 bases, the J end lost 7 bases, and 12 bases lay between the germline ends. Germline CDR1 reads SQVTM; CDR2 reads ANQGSEA. The CDR3 has 11 residues. CDR3 sequence: CSVPVGREQYV. The DNA for the CDR3 is TGCAGCGTTCCCGTAGGGAGGGAGCAGTACGTC.

The CDR3 reads CAWAEYNEQFF. CDR3 nucleotides: TGTGCCTGGGCAGAGTACAATGAGCAGTTCTTC. The chain has TRBV30 and TRBJ2-1; D unclear. The CDR3 is made up of 11 amino acids. The V and J ends lost 5 bases and 4 bases respectively, with 6 bases between them. Germline assignment: CDR1 GTSNPN and CDR2 SVGIG (reference sequence). Variable domain in full (rest from reference TRBV30 and TRBJ2-1): SQTIHQWPATLVQPVGSPLSLECTVEGTSNPNLYWYRQAAGRGLQLLFYSVGIGQISSEVPQNLSASRPQDRQFILSSKKLLLSDSGFYLCAWAEYNEQFFGPGTRLTVL.

The chain recombines TRBV10-3 with TRBJ2-5, with 11 bases lining up with TRBD2. V shed 6 bases and J 1 base; nucleotides not matched to a gene: 4. The CDR3 consists of 15 residues. Germline lookup yields CDR1 ENHRY and CDR2 SYGVKD. CDR3 region: CAISISGGAQETQYF. The CDR3, as DNA: TGTGCCATCAGCATTAGCGGGGGGGCCCAAGAGACCCAGTACTTC.

The sample holds a few counts of this clone. The chain joins TRBV20-1 to TRBJ1-6, with D unresolved. Trimming took off 3 bases at V and 14 bases at J, with 14 bases between the two ends. Germline loops: CDR1 DFQATT, CDR2 SNEGSKA (reference sequence). The CDR3 is 12 amino acids. The CDR3: CSASPDRASLHF. CDR3 coding DNA: TGCAGTGCTAGTCCGGACCGTGCGTCCCTCCACTTT.